Below, 3 T cell receptor beta chains from the same sample are listed, as sequenced in a study of blood T cell repertoires in COVID-19. Generated by immunoSEQ multiplex PCR, the TCRdb table keeps only in-frame clones and is missing some. The sample consists of around 100,000 clones, roughly 92% of them appearing once. The specimen was peripheral blood. These receptors were taken from a man between 65 and 85 years old with acute or convalescent COVID-19.

This chain links TRBV11-3 with TRBJ2-7; TRBD2 aligns across 10 bases. Germline V gene data show CDR1 as SGHNT and CDR2 as YENEEA. CDR3 length equals 15 residues. V lost 5 bases, J lost 4 bases, and 8 bases stayed unmatched. The CDR3 DNA follows: TGTGCCAGCAGCCACCTAGCGGGAGCAAGGTACGAGCAGTACTTC. Protein: CASSHLAGARYEQYF.

The CDR3 bases are TGTGCCACCAGAGCCTCTAGCACAGATACGCAGTATTTT. Translating it yields CATRASSTDTQYF. The V and J genes are TRBV24-1 and TRBJ2-3; no firm D call. CDR3 length: 13 residues. Germline V gives CDR1 KGHDR, CDR2 SFDVKD. Deletions cut 7 bases from V and 0 bases from J, with 7 bases between.

The chain is built from TRBV7-9 and TRBJ1-3; 7 bases align to TRBD1. From germline, CDR1 is SEHNR and CDR2 FQNEAQ (reference sequence). This CDR3 is 16 amino acids long. Trimming took 5 bases from V and 1 from J; bases not matched to a gene: 8. This CDR3 reads CASSTGGQRSGNTIYF. The DNA of the CDR3 is TGTGCCAGCAGCACTGGGGGACAGAGGTCTGGAAACACCATATATTTT.